A single sample gave rise to the 18 T cell receptor beta chains below, sequenced in a study of T cell repertoires in cytomegalovirus infection. Their target antigens are unknown. TCRdb re-called the reads through MiXCR, storing one row per CDR3 protein. The sample has more than 110,000 distinct CDR3 sequences, about 32% seen once; the top ten hold 45% to 60%. The sample here was CD8+ T cells from cultured PBMCs, taken from culture after CMV antigen stimulation. The receptors derive from a human donor in good health (CMV status not recorded). Some clones in this sample may be carry-over from other donors' samples.

The V call is TRBV19, the J call TRBJ2-1; D possibly corresponds to TRBD1 (5 bases). V lost 3 bases and J lost 0, with 12 bases in between. CDR1 LNHDA and CDR2 SQIVND come from the germline V gene (reference sequence). CDR3 length: 16 amino acids. CDR3 DNA sequence: TGTGCCAGTAGTATTTGGGGCGAGAGCTCCTACAATGAGCAGTTCTTC. Translation gives CASSIWGESSYNEQFF.

The V and J genes are TRBV27 and TRBJ1-5; D is unclear. V gave up 0 bases and J gave up 3 bases, with 9 bases separating them. Per the germline V gene, CDR1 is MNHEY and CDR2 is SMNVEV (reference sequence). There are 15 residues in the CDR3. DNA for the CDR3: TGTGCCAGCAGTTTATCGTCAGGCTCCAATCAGCCCCAGCATTTT. Encoded protein: CASSLSSGSNQPQHF.

The J gene is TRBJ2-2, the V gene TRBV27, with D perhaps TRBD2 (5 bases). The CDR3 length is 14 residues. Germline V gene data show CDR1 as MNHEY and CDR2 as SMNVEV (reference sequence). V was clipped by 4 bases and J by 2 bases, with 8 bases between them. The CDR3 region is CASSYGINTGELFF. CDR3 sequence (DNA): TGTGCCAGCAGTTACGGGATCAACACCGGGGAGCTGTTTTTT.

This chain links TRBV24-1 with TRBJ2-3, with D possibly TRBD2 on 5 matching bases. Trimming removed 4 bases at V and 0 bases at J, with 7 bases between. Germline CDR1 is KGHDR and CDR2 is SFDVKD. The CDR3 consists of 14 residues. The CDR3 nucleotides are TGTGCCACCAGTGACGGGGAGAGCACAGATACGCAGTATTTT. Protein sequence: CATSDGESTDTQYF.

There are a few counts of this clonotype. This chain links TRBV5-6 with TRBJ1-6; no reliable D call. The germline gives CDR1 SGHDT, CDR2 YYEEEE. V lost 5 bases, J lost 6 bases, and 21 bases lay in between. This CDR3 is built from 17 residues. Written as DNA, the CDR3 is TGTGCCAGCAGTCCGTCGTTGGGTGGCCCTTTTAATTCACCCCTCCACTTT. Protein sequence: CASSPSLGGPFNSPLHF. The full variable domain, rest sourced from reference TRBV5-6 and TRBJ1-6, is DAGVTQSPTHLIKTRGQQVTLRCSPKSGHDTVSWYQQALGQGPQFIFQYYEEEERQRGNFPDRFSGHQFPNYSSELNVNALLLGDSALYLCASSPSLGGPFNSPLHFGNGTRLTVT.

This chain links TRBV7-3 with TRBJ1-2; a weak D match, TRBD1 (5 bases). The CDR3 contains 11 residues. V was shortened by 5 bases and J by 13 bases, with 14 bases between the two germline ends. CDR1 and CDR2 (germline): SGHTA, FQGTGA. The CDR3 DNA sequence: TGTGCCAGCAGCCTCGGGGGGAATTTCACCTTC. Translated: CASSLGGNFTF.

At least ten counts were recorded for this clonotype. The rearrangement links TRBV11-2 to TRBJ2-1, with D maybe TRBD2 (5 bases). V lost 6 bases and J lost 8, with 11 bases in between. The V gene's germline CDR1 is SGHAT and CDR2 FQNNGV. This CDR3 is 12 amino acids long. CDR3 bases: TGTGCCAGCAGAGGTGCGGGTGATGAGCAGTTCTTC. Translated, it gives CASRGAGDEQFF.

V usage is TRBV6-6 and J usage is TRBJ2-1, with 7 bases aligning to TRBD2. Per the germline V gene, CDR1 is MNHNY and CDR2 is SVGAGI (reference sequence). CDR3 length equals 13 residues. J gave up 6 bases and V 7 bases, and 6 bases lay outside the gene matches. The CDR3 loop reads CASTSGDVNEQFF. CDR3 in DNA: TGTGCCAGCACCAGCGGGGACGTCAATGAGCAGTTCTTC.

The J gene is TRBJ1-3, the V gene TRBV6-5; unclear D gene. This CDR3 has 14 residues. V was cut by 5 bases and J by 0 bases, with 8 bases left in between. Germline V gene data show CDR1 as MNHEY and CDR2 as SVGAGI. The CDR3 nucleotides read TGTGCCAGCAGTCCCGAGGCCTCTGGAAACACCATATATTTT. Residues: CASSPEASGNTIYF.

This clonotype was found many times. CDR3 protein: CASSGLATEAFF. For the CDR3, the DNA is TGTGCCAGCAGTGGACTGGCCACTGAAGCTTTCTTT. The chain couples TRBV12-3 or TRBV12-4 to TRBJ1-1; D call uncertain. Trimming removed 5 bases at V and 4 bases at J, with 8 bases between. CDR3 length equals 12 residues.

This clonotype was picked up a small number of times. The chain joins TRBV7-2 to TRBJ2-5; 7 bases match TRBD2. This CDR3 has 15 amino acids. Germline V CDR1 and CDR2: SGHTA, FQGNSA. V lost 1 base to trimming and J lost 4 bases; unmatched junction nucleotides: 6. CDR3 nucleotides: TGTGCCAGCAGCTTAGTAAGGGGCGGGGGAGAGACCCAGTACTTC. Its translation is CASSLVRGGGETQYF.

The chain links TRBV24-1 to TRBJ2-2; 12 nucleotides line up with TRBD1. Germline V gene data show CDR1 as KGHDR and CDR2 as SFDVKD. This CDR3 has 17 residues. Trimming at V came to 3 bases and at J to 5 bases, leaving 6 bases not matched to a gene. The CDR3 DNA reads as TGTGCCACCAGTGATCCGGGACAGGGGGCCCGGACCGGGGAGCTGTTTTTT. It translates to CATSDPGQGARTGELFF.

Ten or more counts support this clonotype. J is TRBJ2-1 and V is TRBV11-3, with 12 nucleotides matching TRBD1. The trim removed 3 bases at V and 9 bases at J, leaving 9 bases unmatched. The CDR3 length is 16 residues. Germline V gene data show CDR1 as SGHNT and CDR2 as YENEEA. The CDR3 is CASSLTRGQGAGEQFF. CDR3 nucleotide sequence: TGTGCCAGCAGCTTGACCCGGGGACAGGGGGCAGGTGAGCAGTTCTTC.

This clonotype occurred a few times. The chain carries TRBV27 and TRBJ2-7; D perhaps matches TRBD2 (7 bases). The germline V gene encodes CDR1 MNHEY and CDR2 SMNVEV (reference sequence). The germline V and J ends were trimmed by 6 bases and 5 bases, with 20 bases remaining between them. The CDR3 runs 15 residues. The CDR3 nucleotides read TGTGCCAGCAGCGCCGCGTCTGGGGGGGGCCACGAGCAGTACTTC. Translating it yields CASSAASGGGHEQYF.

The gene calls are TRBV6-1 and TRBJ1-1; D remains unclear. CDR1 is MNHNS and CDR2 is SASEGT in the germline V gene. V shed 3 bases and J shed 0 bases, with 14 bases lying between them. The CDR3 is 16 residues long. The CDR3 loop is CASSEWASSMNTEAFF. Written as DNA, the CDR3 is TGTGCCAGCAGTGAGTGGGCGAGCAGCATGAACACTGAAGCTTTCTTT.

CDR3 amino acids: CASSTSGGANNEQFF. CDR3 nucleotides: TGTGCCAGCAGCACCTCCGGGGGGGCGAACAATGAGCAGTTCTTC. The chain employs TRBV9 and TRBJ2-1; 8 bases agree with TRBD2. The J segment lost 5 bases and the V segment lost 4 bases, leaving 8 bases of the junction unmatched. Per germline, CDR1 SGDLS and CDR2 YYNGEE. This CDR3 has 15 amino acids.

In this sample, this clonotype turned up once. The V and J genes are TRBV7-6 and TRBJ2-3, with D possibly matching TRBD2 (7 bases). Between the trimmed V and J ends, which lost 5 bases and 0 bases, there was a span of 27 bases. The CDR3 runs 20 residues. In germline, CDR1 is SGHVS, CDR2 FNYEAQ. CDR3 nucleotides: TGTGCCAGCAGCAATTCTGACGGCTCCGGGGGGCAGTTTAGCACAGATACGCAGTATTTT. Amino acids: CASSNSDGSGGQFSTDTQYF.

This clonotype has a handful of counts. The chain combines TRBV12-3 or TRBV12-4 with TRBJ2-2; D not resolved. This CDR3 has 13 amino acids. V gave up 3 bases and J gave up 10 bases, with 12 bases separating them. CDR3 in amino acids: CASSFSQDQELFF. CDR3 nucleotides: TGTGCCAGCAGTTTTTCCCAGGACCAGGAGCTGTTTTTT.